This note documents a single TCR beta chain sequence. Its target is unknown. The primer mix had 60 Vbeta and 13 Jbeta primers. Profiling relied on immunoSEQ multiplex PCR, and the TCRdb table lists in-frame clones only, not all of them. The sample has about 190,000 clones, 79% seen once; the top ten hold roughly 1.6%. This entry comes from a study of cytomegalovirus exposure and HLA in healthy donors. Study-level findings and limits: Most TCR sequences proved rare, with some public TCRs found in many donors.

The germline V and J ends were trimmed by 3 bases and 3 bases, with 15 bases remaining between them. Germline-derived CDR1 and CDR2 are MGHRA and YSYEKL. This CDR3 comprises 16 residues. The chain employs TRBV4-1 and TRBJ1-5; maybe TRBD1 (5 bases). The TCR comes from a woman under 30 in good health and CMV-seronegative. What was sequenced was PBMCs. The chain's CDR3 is CASSHPPGGNNQPQHF. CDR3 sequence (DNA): TGCGCCAGCAGCCACCCGCCGGGGGGTAACAATCAGCCCCAGCATTTT.